These 32 T cell receptor beta chains were sequenced from one sample in a study of blood T cells in healthy people across ages. The second PCR ran about 6 to 12 cycles with a sample-barcoded 5' primer and J-beta primers. Each CDR3 protein is one row after TCRdb ran MiXCR on the 5' RACE reads. The table shows 1.5 million to 1.9 million distinct CDR3 sequences, with approximately 43% occurring only once. The specimen was blood. These receptors came from a woman aged 18-29 years in good health.

This sequence joins TRBV10-3 and TRBJ1-5; D is unresolved. This CDR3 has 14 amino acids. The V and J ends lost 3 bases and 6 bases respectively, with 12 bases between them. Germline-derived CDR1 and CDR2 are ENHRY and SYGVKD. The CDR3 nucleotides read TGTGCCATCAGTGACTCGACGGGAGGTCAGCCCCAGCATTTT. Translating gives CAISDSTGGQPQHF.

The genes are TRBV20-1 and TRBJ2-3, with 11 positions matching TRBD2. The junction had 5 bases not matched to a gene; V was cut back by 0 bases and J by 0 bases. Germline CDR1 is DFQATT and CDR2 is SNEGSKA (reference sequence). This CDR3 is built from 17 residues. The CDR3 here is CSARDPGTSGSTDTQYF. CDR3 nucleotide sequence: TGCAGTGCTAGAGATCCCGGGACTAGCGGTAGCACAGATACGCAGTATTTT.

The chain is built from TRBV4-1 and TRBJ1-1; no definite D call. There are 17 residues in the CDR3. CDR1 and CDR2 from the germline V gene are MGHRA and YSYEKL. Trimming stripped 0 bases from V and 0 bases from J, with 14 bases between. The CDR3 is CASSQDPPRIMNTEAFF. In nucleotides, the CDR3 is TGCGCCAGCAGCCAAGACCCCCCAAGAATTATGAACACTGAAGCTTTCTTT.

The chain has TRBV12-3 or TRBV12-4 and TRBJ2-1; tentative D call: TRBD2 (7 bases). The CDR3 runs 15 residues. Trimming shortened V by 3 bases and J by 9 bases, and 18 bases separated the two germline ends. This CDR3 reads CASSFSGGANIEQFF. The CDR3 DNA reads TGTGCCAGCAGTTTCAGTGGGGGGGCTAACATTGAGCAGTTCTTC.

This sequence joins TRBV18 and TRBJ2-1; D gene ambiguous. Trimming removed 0 bases at V and 6 bases at J, with 6 bases between. Germline V lookup: CDR1 KGHSH, CDR2 LQKENI. This CDR3 contains 13 residues. CDR3 DNA sequence: TGTGCCAGCTCACCACCGATCATCAATGAGCAGTTCTTC. This codes for CASSPPIINEQFF.

CDR3 in amino acids: CASGQGEQFF. The DNA for the CDR3 is TGCGCCAGCGGCCAGGGAGAGCAGTTCTTC. The chain uses TRBV5-1 and TRBJ2-1; D is possibly TRBD1 (5 bases). V dropped 7 bases and J dropped 10 bases, with 9 bases sitting between them. This CDR3 comprises 10 residues. The germline gives CDR1 SGHRS, CDR2 YFSETQ.

This chain uses TRBV20-1 with TRBJ2-5; D is ambiguous. Deletions cut 2 bases from V and 11 bases from J, with 21 bases between. The CDR3 contains 14 residues. Germline V gives CDR1 DFQATT, CDR2 SNEGSKA (reference sequence). CDR3 sequence: CSARLLRRYNEQYF. DNA of the CDR3: TGCAGTGCTAGACTTCTCCGACGGTACAATGAGCAGTACTTC.

This clonotype turned up a few times. The chain recombines TRBV5-1 with TRBJ2-7, with D possibly matching TRBD1 (6 bases). Trimming took 5 bases from V and 0 from J, leaving 12 bases between them. Germline V gene lookup returns CDR1 SGHRS and CDR2 YFSETQ. The CDR3 has 14 amino acids. CDR3 in amino acids: CASRLGTHSYEQYF. CDR3 nucleotides: TGCGCCAGCAGGCTCGGGACACACTCCTACGAGCAGTACTTC. Full variable domain (missing parts from reference TRBV5-1 and TRBJ2-7): KAGVTQTPRYLIKTRGQQVTLSCSPISGHRSVSWYQQTPGQGLQFLFEYFSETQRNKGNFPGRFSGRQFSNSRSEMNVSTLELGDSALYLCASRLGTHSYEQYFGPGTRLTVT.

This chain links TRBV6-5 with TRBJ1-6; 9 bases are shared with TRBD1. Germline CDR1 and CDR2: MNHEY and SVGAGI. Trimming at V came to 0 bases and at J to 9 bases, leaving 3 bases not matched to a gene. The CDR3 loop spans 15 amino acids. The CDR3: CASSYSTTGGSPLHF. CDR3 sequence (DNA): TGTGCCAGCAGTTACTCGACGACAGGGGGTTCACCCCTCCACTTT.

This sequence joins TRBV6-5 and TRBJ2-1; D not resolved. The CDR3 runs 13 residues. V was shortened by 4 bases and J by 9 bases, with 13 bases between the two germline ends. Per germline, CDR1 MNHEY and CDR2 SVGAGI. In DNA form, the CDR3 reads TGTGCCAGCAGTTCTACTTCGGCTAGTGAGCAGTTCTTC. This translates into CASSSTSASEQFF.

A remark on this clonotype: The germline gene is not matched at one end of the junction; a read error may be the cause. This chain connects TRBV5-1 to TRBJ1-2; 7 positions match TRBD1. CDR3 length equals 15 residues. CDR1 and CDR2 (germline): SGHRS, YFSETQ. The chain's CDR3 is CASSSPPTGNYAYTF. The CDR3 nucleotides read TGCGCCAGCAGCTCGCCCCCGACAGGGAACTATGCCTACACCTTC.

This chain joins TRBV28 and TRBJ2-7; tentative D call: TRBD1 (5 bases). The germline CDR1 and CDR2 sequences are MDHEN and SYDVKM. V was trimmed by 9 bases and J by 5 bases, leaving 20 bases between them. The CDR3 is 14 amino acids. The CDR3 DNA follows: TGTGCCAGTACCACGACGGGCAGGGATCACGAGCAGTACTTC. This sequence encodes CASTTTGRDHEQYF.

This clonotype came up once. A much larger clone differs from this one at a single base, so this may be a read error. The rearrangement joins TRBV29-1 to TRBJ2-1; 7 bases align to TRBD1. Germline trimming cut 6 bases from V and 2 bases from J; bases unmatched to any gene: 7. The CDR3 spans 14 residues. Germline V gene sequence: CDR1 SQVTM, CDR2 ANQGSEA. In DNA form, the CDR3 reads TGCAGCGTGGATGACAGGGAGACCTACAATGAGCAGTTCTTC. Translated: CSVDDRETYNEQFF.

The rearrangement uses TRBV20-1 and TRBJ2-5; D possibly matches TRBD1 or TRBD2 (6 bases each). This CDR3 is 14 amino acids long. V shed 6 bases and J shed 5 bases, with 19 bases lying between them. CDR1 is DFQATT and CDR2 is SNEGSKA in the germline V gene (reference sequence). CDR3 sequence (DNA): TGCAGTGCCCAAAATTGGGGGGCGAGGGAGACCCAGTACTTC. Amino acid sequence: CSAQNWGARETQYF.

This clonotype was counted between two and nine times. At one boundary the junction diverges from the germline segment, which might be a read error. The genes are TRBV15 and TRBJ2-7; D is ambiguous. Germline CDR1 LNHNV, CDR2 YYDKDF (reference sequence). This CDR3 is 15 amino acids long. CDR3 region: CATSGDGLGTYEQYF. The CDR3 DNA sequence: TGTGCCACCAGCGGAGATGGGCTGGGAACCTACGAGCAGTACTTC.

This chain links TRBV24-1 with TRBJ2-1; D remains ambiguous. Trimming took off 4 bases at V and 8 bases at J, with 11 bases between the two ends. From germline, CDR1 is KGHDR and CDR2 SFDVKD. The CDR3 spans 13 residues. The CDR3 coding sequence is TGTGCCACCAGTGACTCCCTTAGGGATGAGCAGTTCTTC. It yields the protein CATSDSLRDEQFF.

The chain combines TRBV13 with TRBJ2-1; D gene uncertain. V lost 2 bases and J 8 bases, leaving 16 bases between the germline ends. The CDR3 consists of 15 residues. CDR1 and CDR2 from the germline V gene are PRHDT and FYEKMQ (reference sequence). DNA of the CDR3: TGTGCCAGCAGCTTATGGGTCCGGCTACGCGATGAGCAGTTCTTC. Protein sequence: CASSLWVRLRDEQFF.

J is TRBJ2-1 and V is TRBV24-1; no clear D gene. The CDR3 length is 13 residues. The V and J ends lost 0 bases and 6 bases respectively, with 5 bases between them. Germline values: CDR1 KGHDR, CDR2 SFDVKD. CDR3 amino acids: CATSDLIANEQFF. DNA for the CDR3: TGTGCCACCAGTGATTTGATAGCCAATGAGCAGTTCTTC.

The V call is TRBV20-1, the J call TRBJ1-2; 7 nucleotides line up with TRBD1. V was clipped by 3 bases and J by 8 bases; unmatched bases: 9. CDR1 is DFQATT, CDR2 SNEGSKA, per germline (reference sequence). The CDR3 sequence is 13 residues long. The CDR3 nucleotides read TGCAGTGCTAGTCTCAGGGGGAGTGGGGGCTACACCTTC. Translating gives CSASLRGSGGYTF.

In its sample, this clonotype was seen once. A junction end diverges from the germline sequence, so it may reflect a read error. The chain recombines TRBV12-3 or TRBV12-4 with TRBJ1-2; D ambiguous. The CDR3 is 14 amino acids. CDR3 protein: CASSFYPGAGGHTF. CDR3 DNA sequence: TGTGCCAGCAGTTTCTATCCGGGCGCCGGTGGCCACACCTTC.

This clonotype was observed a few times. This rearrangement joins TRBV12-3 or TRBV12-4 to TRBJ2-1; 8 bases fit TRBD1. Trimming at V came to 8 bases and at J to 9 bases, leaving 6 bases not matched to a gene. This CDR3 is built from 12 residues. The CDR3 spells CASRGQGREQFF. CDR3 coding DNA: TGTGCCAGCCGAGGACAGGGACGTGAGCAGTTCTTC.

The J gene is TRBJ2-2, the V gene TRBV7-7; D gene ambiguous. The CDR3 runs to 13 residues. Germline-derived CDR1 and CDR2 are SSHAT and FNYEAQ (reference sequence). CDR3 DNA sequence: TGTGCTAGCTGGAGCGCGGACACCGGGGAGCTGTTTTTT. Protein product: CASWSADTGELFF.

This clonotype has more than one count but fewer than ten. The V call is TRBV7-2, the J call TRBJ2-1; 8 bases line up with TRBD1. The V gene's germline CDR1 is SGHTA and CDR2 FQGNSA. CDR3 length equals 15 residues. V was clipped by 6 bases and J by 8 bases; unmatched bases: 12. This CDR3 is CASSSISGGWDEQFF. The CDR3 DNA sequence: TGTGCCAGCAGTTCTATATCAGGGGGCTGGGATGAGCAGTTCTTC.

This rearrangement joins TRBV13 to TRBJ2-1; the D gene is possibly TRBD1 (6 bases). The ends were cut back, 5 bases at V and 4 bases at J, with 15 bases in the middle. The CDR3 length is 15 residues. Germline V CDR1 and CDR2: PRHDT, FYEKMQ (reference sequence). CDR3 residues: CASSHNTGPYNEQFF. In DNA, the CDR3 is TGTGCCAGCAGCCATAACACAGGGCCTTACAATGAGCAGTTCTTC.

A few counts support this clonotype. V and J are TRBV7-2 and TRBJ2-4; D is unclear. CDR1 and CDR2 (germline): SGHTA, FQGNSA. Trimming removed 4 bases from V and 3 bases from J, with 10 bases in between. CDR3 size: 14 residues. The CDR3 DNA reads TGTGCCAGCAGCTCGGCCGTGAACAAAAACATTCAGTACTTC. Protein sequence: CASSSAVNKNIQYF.

In this sample, this clonotype turned up many times. The chain's CDR3 is CASSQVGVGYGNEQFF. For the CDR3, the DNA is TGCGCCAGCAGCCAAGTTGGGGTGGGGTACGGCAATGAGCAGTTCTTC. The chain links TRBV4-3 to TRBJ2-1; D not certain. The CDR3 extends over 16 amino acids. Germline V gene data show CDR1 as LGHNA and CDR2 as YSLEER. Trimming removed 1 base from V and 6 bases from J, with 16 bases in between.

The J gene is TRBJ1-2, the V gene TRBV6-5; tentative D call: TRBD1 (5 bases). The V and J ends lost 5 bases and 4 bases respectively, with 14 bases between them. The CDR3 runs to 14 residues. CDR1 and CDR2 (germline): MNHEY, SVGAGI. CDR3 bases: TGTGCCAGCAGTGACGAGGGGATCGGCTATGGCTACACCTTC. Translating gives CASSDEGIGYGYTF.

CDR3 nucleotide sequence: TGTGCCAGCAGCTTTGTGGGGGACAGCAATGAGCAGTTCTTC. Protein product: CASSFVGDSNEQFF. The rearrangement uses TRBV7-9 and TRBJ2-1, with 7 bases lining up with TRBD1. The CDR3 contains 14 residues. Germline trimming cut 3 bases from V and 6 bases from J; bases unmatched to any gene: 5. CDR1 is SEHNR, CDR2 FQNEAQ, per germline (reference sequence).

The chain couples TRBV7-9 to TRBJ1-1, with D unclear. Per germline, CDR1 SEHNR and CDR2 FQNEAQ (reference sequence). Trimming cost V 3 bases and J 2 bases, with 10 bases left between them. CDR3 length: 14 amino acids. CDR3: CASSFRHDNTEAFF. CDR3 bases: TGTGCCAGCAGCTTCAGACATGATAACACTGAAGCTTTCTTT.

The chain carries TRBV4-1 and TRBJ2-1; unclear D gene. The germline V gene has CDR1 MGHRA and CDR2 YSYEKL. The CDR3 is made up of 13 amino acids. V gave up 5 bases and J gave up 8 bases, with 13 bases separating them. The CDR3: CASSGSLAYEQFF. DNA for the CDR3: TGCGCCAGCAGCGGAAGCCTCGCTTATGAGCAGTTCTTC.

The rearrangement uses TRBV7-2 and TRBJ2-1; no clear D gene. The CDR3 spans 14 residues. V was pared by 5 bases and J by 5 bases, with 13 bases between. Germline CDR1 is SGHTA and CDR2 is FQGNSA. CDR3 region: CASSPRRTDNEQFF. The CDR3 DNA reads as TGTGCCAGCAGCCCCCGCCGGACCGACAATGAGCAGTTCTTC.

This clonotype was observed a few times. The chain's CDR3 is CSARDQGGQLDEQFF. For the CDR3, the DNA is TGCAGTGCTAGAGATCAGGGGGGCCAACTCGATGAGCAGTTCTTC. The rearrangement uses TRBV20-1 and TRBJ2-1; a weak D match, TRBD1 (7 bases). The V gene lost 0 bases and the J gene lost 8 bases, with 17 bases spanning the gap. CDR3 length: 15 amino acids. Per the germline V gene, CDR1 is DFQATT and CDR2 is SNEGSKA (reference sequence).